This TCR beta chain is drawn from a study of cytomegalovirus exposure and HLA in healthy donors. CDR3 length: 16 amino acids. Germline V gene lookup returns CDR1 SGHDT and CDR2 YYEEEE. V was trimmed by 3 bases and J by 1 base, leaving 13 bases between them. The PCR contained 60 Vbeta and 13 Jbeta primers. Libraries were prepared by immunoSEQ multiplex PCR; TCRdb keeps only in-frame clonotypes and omits some of them. The data hold more than 150,000 clones, with around 80% observed a single time. Sequenced sample: PBMCs. The chain employs TRBV5-6 and TRBJ1-4; D not resolved. This TCR derives from a woman aged 45-65 years in good health and CMV-seropositive. The CDR3 region has the DNA TGTGCCAGCAGCTCTGCCCGGTTCGTAACTAATGAAAAACTGTTTTTT. As protein: CASSSARFVTNEKLFF. The full variable domain, rest sourced from reference TRBV5-6 and TRBJ1-4, is DAGVTQSPTHLIKTRGQQVTLRCSPKSGHDTVSWYQQALGQGPQFIFQYYEEEERQRGNFPDRFSGHQFPNYSSELNVNALLLGDSALYLCASSSARFVTNEKLFFGSGTQLSVL.